This T cell receptor (beta chain) stems from a study of blood T cell repertoires in COVID-19. Study information: The origin of the acute and convalescent COVID-19 samples was the United States, Italy and Spain. T cells, B-cell-depleted T cells, or PBMCs supplied cDNA or gDNA.

The assay was immunoSEQ multiplex PCR, and TCRdb's table has in-frame clones only and misses some. The repertoire holds 270,000 or so clones, with nearly 90% as singletons. CDR3 length equals 15 residues. Per the germline V gene, CDR1 is MGHRA and CDR2 is YSYEKL. The V and J ends lost 5 bases and 1 base respectively, with 14 bases between them. The chain combines TRBV4-1 with TRBJ1-2; the D gene is possibly TRBD1 (6 bases). The TCR sequence derives from a middle-aged woman who had recovered from COVID-19. Material: peripheral blood. The CDR3 sequence: CASSDRWDNNYGYTF. The CDR3 nucleotides read TGCGCCAGCAGCGATCGGTGGGACAATAACTATGGCTACACCTTC.